This T cell receptor beta chain was obtained from a study of T cells in Graves' hyperthyroidism and ophthalmopathy. Study-wide background: Peripheral blood samples were taken at initial diagnosis, prior to any treatment. Whole-study findings and limits: Blood also showed most of the thyroid clonotypes that were expanded above 0.001.

The CDR3 runs 16 residues. V was clipped by 9 bases and J by 7 bases; unmatched bases: 11. The germline V gene encodes CDR1 SNHLY and CDR2 FYNNEI. To note about this clonotype: The antigen remains undetermined.

From RNA transcripts, TCR beta CDR3 regions were amplified. TCR CDR3 regions were first amplified by RT-PCR with HTBI primers. TCRdb re-called the multiplex PCR reads through MiXCR, storing one row per CDR3 protein. The sample has about 640,000 distinct CDR3 sequences, under 25% seen once. The source is a young man with Graves' ophthalmopathy. The chain recombines TRBV2 with TRBJ1-6; 11 positions match TRBD1. Sequenced sample: blood. The CDR3 DNA reads TGTGCCAGTAAAAGGGACAGGGGGGGACTCAATTCACCCCTCCACTTT. This encodes CASKRDRGGLNSPLHF.